This TCR beta chain was sequenced for a study of shared clonotypes between healthy human individuals. Study overall: The study used three CD4 naive, three CD4 memory, two CD8 naive and one CD8 memory plate per donor.

CDR1 is SSHAT and CDR2 is FNYEAQ in the germline V gene (reference sequence). The CDR3 is 12 amino acids. V dropped 1 base and J dropped 7 bases, with 4 bases sitting between them. Whole-study findings and limits: The diversity represented, both genetic and in exposure history, was limited by few donors.

Over several immunoSEQ plates, each subset's genomic DNA was distributed in even portions. The protocol was immunoSEQ multiplex PCR, while the TCRdb copy is restricted to in-frame clones and leaves out a portion. The sample comprises about 690,000 clones, about 90% of which are singletons, and 30% to 35% rests with the top ten. Note on this clone: The antigen is undetermined.

This TCR derives from a man aged 18 to 30 in good health. Some clones in this sample may be carry-over from other donors' samples. The chain carries TRBV7-7 and TRBJ2-2; D is unclear. Sequencing input: memory CD8+ T cells from PBMCs. Subset indicated: CD45RO+ cells pooled with CCR7-negative TemRA cells. The CDR3: CASSLDGGELFF. The CDR3 DNA reads TGTGCCAGCAGCTTAGATGGCGGGGAGCTGTTTTTT.